A selection of T cell receptor beta chains follows, all from one sample in a study of graft-versus-host responses after intestinal transplantation. The repertoire was sequenced with immunoSEQ multiplex PCR; TCRdb's copy has only in-frame clones and lacks some. Of approximately 78,000 clones listed, 87% are singletons. Their target antigens are unknown. The material sequenced was unstimulated CD8+ T cells sorted from spleen or lymph node cells, taken before transplant. The receptors stem from a human donor who was the organ donor for an intestinal transplant. Each CDR3 is given with its conserved first and last residue. D genes are given only for firm matches. Some rows have no size entry. The others give once, few or many, or a class for an expanded clone.

12	TRBV6-5	NA	NA	TRBJ2-7	TGTGCCAGCAGTGATTGGGGGTACGAGCAGTACTTC	CASSDWGYEQYF
14	TRBV6-1	NA	NA	TRBJ1-1	TGTGCCAGCCTAACGGGGACGGTGAACACTGAAGCTTTCTTT	CASLTGTVNTEAFF
15	TRBV5-6	TRBD1	NA	TRBJ2-7	TGTGCCAGCAGTTCAAACAGGGGAGCGGCCTACGAGCAGTACTTC	CASSSNRGAAYEQYF
13	TRBV27	NA	NA	TRBJ1-5	TGTGCCAGCAGTCTCTCGGGACATCAGCCCCAGCATTTT	CASSLSGHQPQHF
15	TRBV6-1	NA	once	TRBJ2-3	TGTGCCAGTCAGGGTGGAGCCGGAGGTACAGATACGCAGTATTTT	CASQGGAGGTDTQYF
14	TRBV16	TRBD1	NA	TRBJ2-7	TGTGCCAGCAGCTTCACAGGGGGCATTTCCGAGCAGTACTTC	CASSFTGGISEQYF
12	TRBV10-2	NA	NA	TRBJ2-7	TGCGCCAGCAGTGAGCTCTCCTACGAGCAGTACTTC	CASSELSYEQYF
16	TRBV4-1	NA	NA	TRBJ1-1	TGCGCCAGCAGCCAAGATCCAGGGGCCAGGGGCACTGAAGCTTTCTTT	CASSQDPGARGTEAFF
13	TRBV27	NA	NA	TRBJ1-4	TGTGCCAGCTACAGCCCTTTAAATGAAAAACTGTTTTTT	CASYSPLNEKLFF
12	TRBV2	NA	NA	TRBJ1-4	TGTGCCAGCAGTGATAGGGTTGAAAAACTGTTTTTT	CASSDRVEKLFF
13	TRBV27	NA	NA	TRBJ1-1	TGTGCCAGCAGTTTCGGGGGGCTCGCTGAAGCTTTCTTT	CASSFGGLAEAFF
16	TRBV5-6	NA	once	TRBJ1-6	TGTGCCAGCAGCTTAATCCCCGGGACTTATAATTCACCCCTCCACTTT	CASSLIPGTYNSPLHF
16	TRBV4-2	NA	NA	TRBJ1-2	TGTGCCAGCAGCCAAGATGCAGGCCGTAAGCTTCGAAGCTACACCTTC	CASSQDAGRKLRSYTF
16	TRBV5-1	NA	NA	TRBJ2-4	TGCGCCAGCAGCTGGACGACAGAGCTAGCCAAAAACATTCAGTACTTC	CASSWTTELAKNIQYF
14	TRBV7-8	NA	NA	TRBJ2-1	TGTGCCAGCAGCTCCGGGACACTATACAATGAGCAGTTCTTC	CASSSGTLYNEQFF
13	TRBV5-1	NA	NA	TRBJ1-5	TGCGCCAGCAGCTTAGGGCTAAATCAGCCCCAGCATTTT	CASSLGLNQPQHF
13	TRBV10-3	NA	NA	TRBJ1-1	TGTGCCATCAGTGAGACGGGACTCACTGAAGCTTTCTTT	CAISETGLTEAFF
16	TRBV27	TRBD2	NA	TRBJ2-1	TGTGCCAGCAGTCCCTCGGCTTGGGGGGGTGGGGGTGAGCAGTTCTTC	CASSPSAWGGGGEQFF
17	TRBV9	TRBD1	NA	TRBJ2-3	TGTGCCAGCAGCCCGACGGGGGGACAGGGGAGCACAGATACGCAGTATTTT	CASSPTGGQGSTDTQYF
20	TRBV5-1	TRBD2	NA	TRBJ2-3	TGCGCCAGCAGCTTGGATGGTTGGACTAGCGGGGGGTTTAGCACAGATACGCAGTATTTT	CASSLDGWTSGGFSTDTQYF
15	TRBV18	NA	NA	TRBJ2-7	TGTGCCAGCTCACCGACAGGACCGAGCTCCTACGAGCAGTACTTC	CASSPTGPSSYEQYF
13	TRBV27	NA	NA	TRBJ1-6	TGTGCCAGCAGTTTAAGTCAGGGGACACCCCTCCACTTT	CASSLSQGTPLHF
15	TRBV6-5	NA	NA	TRBJ1-4	TGTGCCAGCAGTTACTCGACGGCCGCTAATGAAAAACTGTTTTTT	CASSYSTAANEKLFF
14	TRBV25-1	NA	NA	TRBJ2-1	TGTGCCAGCAGTGAATTACTAGGCAACAATGAGCAGTTCTTC	CASSELLGNNEQFF
17	TRBV25-1	TRBD1	NA	TRBJ2-7	TGTGCCAGCAGTGAATTTTTTAGAGACAGGGCCGCCTACGAGCAGTACTTC	CASSEFFRDRAAYEQYF